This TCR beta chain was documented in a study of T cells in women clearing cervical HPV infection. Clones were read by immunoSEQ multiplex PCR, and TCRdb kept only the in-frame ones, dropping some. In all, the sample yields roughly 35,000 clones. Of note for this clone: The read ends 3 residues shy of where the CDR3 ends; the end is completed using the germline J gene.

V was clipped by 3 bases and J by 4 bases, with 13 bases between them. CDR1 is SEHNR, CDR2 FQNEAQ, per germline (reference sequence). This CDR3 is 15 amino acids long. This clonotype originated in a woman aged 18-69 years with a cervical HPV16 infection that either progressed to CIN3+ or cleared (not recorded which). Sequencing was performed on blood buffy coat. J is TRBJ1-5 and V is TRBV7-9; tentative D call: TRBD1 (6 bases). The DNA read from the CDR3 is TGTGCCAGCAGCTTGGGGGGGCTGAGGAATCAGCCC. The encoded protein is CASSLGGLRNQP. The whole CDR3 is CASSLGGLRNQPQHF. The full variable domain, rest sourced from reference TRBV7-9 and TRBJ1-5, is DTGVSQNPRHKITKRGQNVTFRCDPISEHNRLYWYRQTLGQGPEFLTYFQNEAQLEKSRLLSDRFSAERPKGSFSTLEIQRTEQGDSAMYLCASSLGGLRNQPQHFGDGTRLSIL.